This T cell receptor (beta chain) appears in the sequencing data of a study of monozygotic twins with inflammatory bowel disease. CDR1 and CDR2 from the germline V gene are MGHDK and SYGVNS. CDR3 length: 15 amino acids. A total RNA quantity of roughly 3,300 ng went into each TCR library. TCRdb reprocessed the 5' RACE reads; each CDR3 protein has one entry and no DNA is given. Its table lists approximately 400,000 distinct CDR3 sequences. Skipping T cell sorting, the study isolated total RNA directly from whole blood. The rearrangement uses TRBV25-1 and TRBJ2-6; absent DNA, TCRdb's TRBD2 call cannot be checked. The origin of this receptor is a human donor with ulcerative colitis or Crohn's disease, or a healthy co-twin of an affected twin (not recorded which). Sequenced material: blood. CDR3 region: CASSSTGPGANVLTF.